A selection of T cell receptor beta chains follows, all from one sample in a study of T cells in Graves' hyperthyroidism and ophthalmopathy. TCRdb reprocessed the multiplex PCR reads with MiXCR, giving one entry per CDR3 protein. The repertoire holds roughly 840,000 distinct CDR3 sequences, with about 38% as singletons. The specimen was blood. The receptors originated from a man aged 18 to 29 with Graves' hyperthyroidism. Each CDR3 is given with its conserved first and last residue. The D gene is left open where the match is weak. Some rows mark clone size as missing; the rest say once, few, many or name a class of expanded clone.

j_call: TRBJ1-1
v_call: TRBV29-1
clone_size: .
d_call: TRBD1
cdr3_length: 13
cdr3_aa: CSVGTGPNTEAFF
cdr3_nt: TGCAGCGTAGGGACAGGCCCGAACACTGAAGCTTTCTTT

j_call: TRBJ2-7
v_call: TRBV7-3
clone_size: many
d_call: .
cdr3_length: 13
cdr3_aa: CASSLGTNDEQYF
cdr3_nt: TGTGCCAGCAGCTTAGGGACAAACGACGAGCAGTACTTC

j_call: TRBJ2-7
v_call: TRBV20-1
clone_size: .
d_call: TRBD1
cdr3_length: 14
cdr3_aa: CSARDRDRGHEQYF
cdr3_nt: TGCAGTGCTAGAGATCGGGACAGGGGCCACGAGCAGTACTTC

j_call: TRBJ1-5
v_call: TRBV7-9
clone_size: few
d_call: TRBD1
cdr3_length: 19
cdr3_aa: CASSLAGRGLNWGNQPQHF
cdr3_nt: TGTGCCAGCAGCTTAGCCGGCAGGGGGCTGAATTGGGGCAATCAGCCCCAGCATTTT

j_call: TRBJ2-7
v_call: TRBV9
clone_size: .
d_call: .
cdr3_length: 14
cdr3_aa: CASSVGGGRYEQYF
cdr3_nt: TGTGCCAGCAGCGTAGGTGGGGGGCGGTACGAGCAGTACTTC

j_call: TRBJ2-7
v_call: TRBV10-2
clone_size: .
d_call: .
cdr3_length: 13
cdr3_aa: CASEDFPSYEQYF
cdr3_nt: TGTGCCAGTGAGGACTTTCCCTCCTACGAGCAGTACTTC

j_call: TRBJ2-7
v_call: TRBV28
clone_size: .
d_call: .
cdr3_length: 12
cdr3_aa: CASSPWGSEQYF
cdr3_nt: TGTGCCAGCAGTCCGTGGGGTTCTGAGCAGTACTTC

j_call: TRBJ1-5
v_call: TRBV7-2
clone_size: .
d_call: TRBD1
cdr3_length: 15
cdr3_aa: CASSLVTGLTQPQHF
cdr3_nt: TGTGCCAGCAGCTTAGTGACAGGGCTCACTCAGCCCCAGCATTTT

j_call: TRBJ1-1
v_call: TRBV5-1
clone_size: .
d_call: TRBD1
cdr3_length: 15
cdr3_aa: CASSFGDRDVTEAFF
cdr3_nt: TGCGCCAGCAGCTTTGGGGACAGGGATGTCACTGAAGCTTTCTTT

j_call: TRBJ1-1
v_call: TRBV15
clone_size: many
d_call: TRBD1
cdr3_length: 13
cdr3_aa: CATSKTGETEAFF
cdr3_nt: TGTGCCACCAGCAAGACAGGGGAAACTGAAGCTTTCTTT

j_call: TRBJ1-2
v_call: TRBV20-1
clone_size: many
d_call: .
cdr3_length: 13
cdr3_aa: CSARGDREEGYTF
cdr3_nt: TGCAGTGCTAGAGGGGATAGGGAGGAAGGCTACACCTTC

j_call: TRBJ1-5
v_call: TRBV20-1
clone_size: .
d_call: .
cdr3_length: 14
cdr3_aa: CSARAGIANQPPHF
cdr3_nt: TGCAGTGCTAGAGCCGGGATTGCGAATCAGCCCCCGCATTTT

j_call: TRBJ2-5
v_call: TRBV7-2
clone_size: .
d_call: .
cdr3_length: 15
cdr3_aa: CASSQDAKGEETQYF
cdr3_nt: TGTGCCAGCAGCCAAGATGCGAAGGGTGAAGAGACCCAGTACTTC

j_call: TRBJ2-2
v_call: TRBV19
clone_size: few
d_call: .
cdr3_length: 14
cdr3_aa: CASSNVQNTGELFF
cdr3_nt: TGTGCCAGTAGTAATGTGCAGAACACCGGGGAGCTGTTTTTT

j_call: TRBJ1-2
v_call: TRBV7-2
clone_size: .
d_call: TRBD1
cdr3_length: 14
cdr3_aa: CASSQDLTGGSNTF
cdr3_nt: TGTGCCAGCAGCCAAGATCTAACAGGGGGCAGTAACACCTTC

j_call: TRBJ1-5
v_call: TRBV7-8
clone_size: many
d_call: TRBD1
cdr3_length: 16
cdr3_aa: CASSPGTEYSNQPQHF
cdr3_nt: TGTGCCAGCAGCCCTGGGACAGAGTATAGCAATCAGCCCCAGCATTTT

j_call: TRBJ2-7
v_call: TRBV2
clone_size: .
d_call: .
cdr3_length: 14
cdr3_aa: CASSESNGRYEQYF
cdr3_nt: TGTGCCAGCAGTGAATCAAACGGGCGATACGAGCAGTACTTC

j_call: TRBJ2-7
v_call: TRBV15
clone_size: .
d_call: TRBD1
cdr3_length: 14
cdr3_aa: CATSKDRGAYEQYF
cdr3_nt: TGTGCCACCAGCAAGGACAGGGGGGCCTACGAGCAGTACTTC

j_call: TRBJ1-3
v_call: TRBV10-3
clone_size: .
d_call: .
cdr3_length: 17
cdr3_aa: CASSYSGSPKGGNTIYF
cdr3_nt: TGTGCCAGCAGTTACTCGGGTAGCCCAAAGGGTGGAAACACCATATATTTT

j_call: TRBJ1-5
v_call: TRBV10-3
clone_size: many
d_call: TRBD1
cdr3_length: 13
cdr3_aa: CAISDRGGQPQHF
cdr3_nt: TGTGCCATCAGCGACAGGGGCGGACAGCCCCAGCATTTT

j_call: TRBJ2-6
v_call: TRBV10-3
clone_size: .
d_call: TRBD1
cdr3_length: 12
cdr3_aa: CALGGEVNVLTF
cdr3_nt: TGTGCCTTAGGGGGCGAGGTCAACGTCCTGACTTTC

j_call: TRBJ2-7
v_call: TRBV5-1
clone_size: .
d_call: TRBD2
cdr3_length: 16
cdr3_aa: CASSQGLAGPAYEQYF
cdr3_nt: TGCGCCAGCAGCCAGGGACTAGCGGGACCCGCCTACGAGCAGTACTTC

j_call: TRBJ2-5
v_call: TRBV10-2
clone_size: .
d_call: TRBD2
cdr3_length: 14
cdr3_aa: CASKAGYAGETQYF
cdr3_nt: TGCGCCAGCAAAGCGGGGTACGCTGGGGAGACCCAGTACTTC

j_call: TRBJ2-7
v_call: TRBV7-9
clone_size: .
d_call: TRBD1
cdr3_length: 14
cdr3_aa: CASSLGQGTHEQYF
cdr3_nt: TGTGCCAGCAGCTTAGGACAGGGTACCCACGAGCAGTACTTC

j_call: TRBJ1-5
v_call: TRBV6-5
clone_size: few
d_call: .
cdr3_length: 11
cdr3_aa: CASSTLQPQHF
cdr3_nt: TGTGCCAGCAGTACGCTCCAGCCCCAGCATTTT

j_call: TRBJ1-1
v_call: TRBV2
clone_size: few
d_call: TRBD1
cdr3_length: 15
cdr3_aa: CASSILQGRVTEAFF
cdr3_nt: TGTGCCAGCAGCATATTACAGGGGCGGGTCACTGAAGCTTTCTTT

j_call: TRBJ2-5
v_call: TRBV6-5
clone_size: few
d_call: .
cdr3_length: 15
cdr3_aa: CASINRDKEGKTQYF
cdr3_nt: TGTGCCAGCATTAACCGGGACAAGGAGGGAAAGACCCAGTACTTC

j_call: TRBJ2-1
v_call: TRBV11-2
clone_size: .
d_call: TRBD2
cdr3_length: 16
cdr3_aa: CASSSPIAGGNNEQFF
cdr3_nt: TGTGCCAGCAGCTCCCCCATAGCGGGGGGGAACAATGAGCAGTTCTTC

j_call: TRBJ1-4
v_call: TRBV18
clone_size: .
d_call: TRBD1
cdr3_length: 17
cdr3_aa: CASSPPARDRPNEKLFF
cdr3_nt: TGTGCCAGCTCACCCCCGGCCCGGGACAGGCCTAATGAAAAACTGTTTTTT

j_call: TRBJ2-7
v_call: TRBV7-9
clone_size: .
d_call: .
cdr3_length: 14
cdr3_aa: CASSSPQGGLEQYF
cdr3_nt: TGTGCCAGCAGCTCCCCTCAGGGGGGTTTGGAGCAGTACTTC

j_call: TRBJ1-6
v_call: TRBV10-3
clone_size: many
d_call: .
cdr3_length: 13
cdr3_aa: CAISGRNNSPLHF
cdr3_nt: TGTGCCATCAGTGGAAGGAATAATTCACCCCTCCACTTT

j_call: TRBJ1-1
v_call: TRBV4-2
clone_size: .
d_call: .
cdr3_length: 14
cdr3_aa: CASSQYSRGTEAFF
cdr3_nt: TGTGCCAGCAGCCAGTATAGTAGGGGCACTGAAGCTTTCTTT

j_call: TRBJ1-1
v_call: TRBV4-1
clone_size: .
d_call: .
cdr3_length: 14
cdr3_aa: CASSPYDRNTEAFF
cdr3_nt: TGCGCCAGCAGCCCCTACGACAGGAACACTGAAGCTTTCTTT

j_call: TRBJ1-5
v_call: TRBV7-2
clone_size: .
d_call: .
cdr3_length: 12
cdr3_aa: CASSLGAYLQHF
cdr3_nt: TGTGCCAGCAGCCTCGGGGCCTACCTCCAGCATTTT

j_call: TRBJ1-2
v_call: TRBV29-1
clone_size: many
d_call: .
cdr3_length: 11
cdr3_aa: CSVDVPHGYTF
cdr3_nt: TGCAGCGTTGACGTTCCTCATGGCTACACCTTC

j_call: TRBJ1-1
v_call: TRBV28
clone_size: few
d_call: .
cdr3_length: 13
cdr3_aa: CASSSSMHTEAFF
cdr3_nt: TGTGCCAGCAGTTCCTCTATGCACACTGAAGCTTTCTTT

j_call: TRBJ1-1
v_call: TRBV7-2
clone_size: .
d_call: .
cdr3_length: 12
cdr3_aa: CASSLLDSEAFF
cdr3_nt: TGTGCCAGCAGTTTACTTGACAGCGAAGCTTTCTTT

j_call: TRBJ1-4
v_call: TRBV7-9
clone_size: .
d_call: TRBD1
cdr3_length: 15
cdr3_aa: CASSQPTGDNEKLFF
cdr3_nt: TGCGCCAGCAGCCAACCTACAGGGGACAATGAAAAACTGTTTTTT

j_call: TRBJ2-2
v_call: TRBV5-1
clone_size: many
d_call: .
cdr3_length: 15
cdr3_aa: CASSTPNGDTGELFF
cdr3_nt: TGCGCCAGCAGCACACCAAATGGGGACACCGGGGAGCTGTTTTTT

j_call: TRBJ2-7
v_call: TRBV5-1
clone_size: .
d_call: .
cdr3_length: 14
cdr3_aa: CASSYMDRSYEQYF
cdr3_nt: TGCGCCAGCAGTTACATGGACAGATCCTACGAGCAGTACTTC

j_call: TRBJ1-6
v_call: TRBV2
clone_size: many
d_call: .
cdr3_length: 15
cdr3_aa: CASSDGGQYNSPLHF
cdr3_nt: TGTGCCAGCAGTGATGGTGGACAGTATAATTCACCCCTCCACTTT

j_call: TRBJ2-2
v_call: TRBV2
clone_size: few
d_call: .
cdr3_length: 14
cdr3_aa: CASSRVQITGELFF
cdr3_nt: TGTGCCAGCAGTAGGGTTCAGATCACCGGGGAGCTGTTTTTT

j_call: TRBJ2-7
v_call: TRBV4-1
clone_size: .
d_call: TRBD2
cdr3_length: 15
cdr3_aa: CASSPGTSGSGEQYF
cdr3_nt: TGCGCCAGCAGCCCGGGGACTAGCGGGAGTGGGGAGCAGTACTTC

j_call: TRBJ1-3
v_call: TRBV12-3/TRBV12-4
clone_size: few
d_call: .
cdr3_length: 13
cdr3_aa: CASSFRQGDTIYF
cdr3_nt: TGTGCCAGCAGTTTTCGGCAGGGCGACACCATATATTTT

j_call: TRBJ2-6
v_call: TRBV6-5
clone_size: few
d_call: TRBD2
cdr3_length: 18
cdr3_aa: CASSFGTSGSWGANVLTF
cdr3_nt: TGTGCCAGCAGTTTCGGGACTAGCGGGAGCTGGGGGGCCAACGTCCTGACTTTC

j_call: TRBJ1-2
v_call: TRBV19
clone_size: many
d_call: .
cdr3_length: 15
cdr3_aa: CASSIEPRGNAGYTF
cdr3_nt: TGTGCCAGTAGTATTGAGCCCAGGGGAAACGCTGGCTACACCTTC

j_call: TRBJ2-3
v_call: TRBV10-3
clone_size: .
d_call: .
cdr3_length: 13
cdr3_aa: CAAGTASTDTQYF
cdr3_nt: TGTGCCGCTGGGACGGCGAGCACAGATACGCAGTATTTT

j_call: TRBJ2-5
v_call: TRBV2
clone_size: many
d_call: .
cdr3_length: 12
cdr3_aa: CASRGTYLTQYF
cdr3_nt: TGTGCCAGCAGGGGGACGTACTTGACCCAGTACTTC

j_call: TRBJ1-2
v_call: TRBV7-8
clone_size: many
d_call: .
cdr3_length: 15
cdr3_aa: CASSPTAEVRYGYTF
cdr3_nt: TGTGCCAGCAGCCCTACCGCGGAGGTTCGCTATGGCTACACCTTC

j_call: TRBJ1-1
v_call: TRBV12-3/TRBV12-4
clone_size: .
d_call: TRBD1
cdr3_length: 15
cdr3_aa: CASSSDRVRNGEAFF
cdr3_nt: TGTGCCAGCAGTTCCGACAGGGTTCGGAATGGAGAAGCTTTCTTT

j_call: TRBJ1-3
v_call: TRBV5-4
clone_size: .
d_call: .
cdr3_length: 16
cdr3_aa: CASSLEGRPSGNTIYF
cdr3_nt: TGTGCCAGCAGCTTGGAGGGCCGTCCATCTGGAAACACCATATATTTT

j_call: TRBJ1-3
v_call: TRBV7-9
clone_size: .
d_call: .
cdr3_length: 14
cdr3_aa: CASSSRTRRHTIYF
cdr3_nt: TGTGCCAGCAGCTCCAGGACACGACGGCACACCATATATTTT

j_call: TRBJ2-2
v_call: TRBV19
clone_size: .
d_call: TRBD1
cdr3_length: 13
cdr3_aa: CAVKTGEAGELFF
cdr3_nt: TGTGCCGTGAAGACAGGGGAAGCCGGGGAGCTGTTTTTT

j_call: TRBJ2-5
v_call: TRBV2
clone_size: many
d_call: TRBD1
cdr3_length: 15
cdr3_aa: CASSQDRGGEETQYF
cdr3_nt: TGTGCCAGCAGTCAAGACAGGGGCGGTGAAGAGACCCAGTACTTC

j_call: TRBJ2-5
v_call: TRBV5-4
clone_size: few
d_call: TRBD1
cdr3_length: 15
cdr3_aa: CASSLGRGNQETQYF
cdr3_nt: TGTGCCAGCAGCCTGGGCAGGGGGAATCAGGAGACCCAGTACTTC

j_call: TRBJ1-4
v_call: TRBV12-3/TRBV12-4
clone_size: many
d_call: .
cdr3_length: 13
cdr3_aa: CASSLAQGGKLFF
cdr3_nt: TGTGCCAGCAGTTTGGCCCAGGGCGGAAAACTGTTTTTT

j_call: TRBJ1-1
v_call: TRBV10-3
clone_size: once
d_call: .
cdr3_length: 13
cdr3_aa: CAISEKGGSEAFF
cdr3_nt: TGTGCCATCAGTGAGAAAGGGGGTTCCGAAGCTTTCTTT

j_call: TRBJ2-2
v_call: TRBV4-1
clone_size: .
d_call: TRBD2
cdr3_length: 18
cdr3_aa: CASSQDPSGRGGTGELFF
cdr3_nt: TGTGCCAGCAGCCAAGATCCCTCGGGACGGGGAGGGACCGGGGAGCTGTTTTTT